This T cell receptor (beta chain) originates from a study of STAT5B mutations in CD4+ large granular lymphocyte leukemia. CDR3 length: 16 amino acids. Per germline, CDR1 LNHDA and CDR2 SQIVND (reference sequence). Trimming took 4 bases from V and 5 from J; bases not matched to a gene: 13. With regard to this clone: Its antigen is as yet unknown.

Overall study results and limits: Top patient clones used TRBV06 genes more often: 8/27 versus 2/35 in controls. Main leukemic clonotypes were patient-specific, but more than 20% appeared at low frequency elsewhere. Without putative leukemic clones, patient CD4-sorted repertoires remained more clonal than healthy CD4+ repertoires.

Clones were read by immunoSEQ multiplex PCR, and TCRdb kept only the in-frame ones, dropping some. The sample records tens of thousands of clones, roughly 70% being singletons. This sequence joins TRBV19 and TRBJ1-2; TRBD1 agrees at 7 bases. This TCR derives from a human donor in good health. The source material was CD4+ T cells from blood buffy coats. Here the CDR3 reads CASSKTGLTRIYGYTF. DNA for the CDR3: TGTGCCAGTAGTAAGACAGGGTTGACCAGGATTTATGGCTACACCTTC. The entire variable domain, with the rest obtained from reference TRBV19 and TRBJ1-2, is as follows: DGGITQSPKYLFRKEGQNVTLSCEQNLNHDAMYWYRQDPGQGLRLIYYSQIVNDFQKGDIAEGYSVSREKKESFPLTVTSAQKNPTAFYLCASSKTGLTRIYGYTFGSGTRLTVV.